This TCR beta chain appears in the sequencing data of a study of T cell repertoires in cytomegalovirus infection (dated by TCRdb to about 2019). Regarding the study in general: Recently identified HLA-C-restricted CMV epitopes, whose presentation resists viral immunomodulation, were targeted by peptide stimulations together with well-studied HLA-B-restricted epitopes. Donor HLA type was relevant to the analysis, because carriage of CMV infection together with the matching HLA type was indicated by public TCR beta signatures. Study-wide conclusions, independent of this receptor: The ex vivo response was dominated by HLA-C-restricted CMV-specific TCR beta clonotypes, and the single most frequent clonotype in two of eight donors was supplied by these HLA-C-restricted clonotypes. In both this cohort and an independent cohort of 352 donors, the cumulative frequency of public TCR beta family members distinguished carriers of CMV infection plus the relevant HLA type.

Looking up the germline V gene yields CDR1 MNHNS and CDR2 SASEGT. V lost 5 bases and J lost 2 bases, and the count of bases not matched to a germline gene is 12. Its CDR3 holds 18 amino acids, cysteine through phenylalanine. Only the CDR3 region is kept as DNA, spanning 54 bases read in frame from base 1. The sequencing machine was an Illumina HiSeq 1500. The raw public reads went through TCRdb reprocessing: fastp at Q25, MiXCR clone calling, in-frame beta chains kept. Here each entry gathers all rows of one CDR3 protein and keeps the most common genes and DNA. The table for this sample lists 640,000 or so distinct CDR3 sequences; around 35% of them were counted only once. Around a sixth of the sample belongs to the ten largest clones. This clonotype was seen more than once but under ten times. The specificity of this receptor is unknown. Per-base quality was not reported, and no clone a single base away is much larger than it.

The meaning of the sample's treatment or condition label: in vitro stimulation with specific CMV peptide epitopes to enrich CMV-specific T cells. Recombination connected TRBV6-1 to TRBJ2-7; 13 nucleotides in the junction match TRBD2. This receptor was identified in a human donor in good health (CMV status not recorded). Some clones in this sample may be carry-over from other donors' samples. Sequenced here: cultured PBMCs, sampled from culture after CMV antigen stimulation. The nucleotides are TGTGCCAGCAGTAGAATAACCGGGACTAGCGGGAAAACCTACGAGCAGTACTTC. This encodes CASSRITGTSGKTYEQYF.